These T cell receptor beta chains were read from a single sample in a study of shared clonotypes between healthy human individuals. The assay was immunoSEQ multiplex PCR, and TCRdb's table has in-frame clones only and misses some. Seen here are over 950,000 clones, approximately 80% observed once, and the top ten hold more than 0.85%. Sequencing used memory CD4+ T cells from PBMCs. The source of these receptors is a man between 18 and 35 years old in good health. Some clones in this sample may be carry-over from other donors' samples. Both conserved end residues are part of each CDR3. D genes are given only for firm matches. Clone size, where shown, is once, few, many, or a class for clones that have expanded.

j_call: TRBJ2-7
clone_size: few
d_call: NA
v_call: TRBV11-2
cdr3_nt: TGTGCCAGCAGCCCTCTCCCCACCTACGAGCAGTACTTC
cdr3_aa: CASSPLPTYEQYF

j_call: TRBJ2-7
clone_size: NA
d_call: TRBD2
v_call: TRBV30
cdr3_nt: TGTGCCTGGGCCGGGACTAGCTTACACTTC
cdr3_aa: CAWAGTSLHF

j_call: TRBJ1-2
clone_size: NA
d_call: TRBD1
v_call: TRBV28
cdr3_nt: TGTGCCAGCAGTGCTAGTTCCGGGACAGGGAATGGCTACACCTTC
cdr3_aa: CASSASSGTGNGYTF

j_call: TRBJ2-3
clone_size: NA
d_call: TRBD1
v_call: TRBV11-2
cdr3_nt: TGTGCCAGCAGACTTCCAGGACAGGGGTTGGCAGATACGCAGTATTTT
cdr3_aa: CASRLPGQGLADTQYF

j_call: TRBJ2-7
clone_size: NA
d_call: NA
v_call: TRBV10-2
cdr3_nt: TGCGCCAGCAGAACCCTCCTCTCCCACGAGCAGTACTTC
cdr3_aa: CASRTLLSHEQYF

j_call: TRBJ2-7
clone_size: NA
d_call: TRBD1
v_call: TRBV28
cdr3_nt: TGTGCCAGCCGCAATTCGGGACAGGGGTACGAGCAGTACTTC
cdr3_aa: CASRNSGQGYEQYF

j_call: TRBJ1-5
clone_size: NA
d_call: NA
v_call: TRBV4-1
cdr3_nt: TGCGCCAGCAGCCAAGAAGGGCGAGGACATCAGCCCCAGCATTTT
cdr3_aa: CASSQEGRGHQPQHF

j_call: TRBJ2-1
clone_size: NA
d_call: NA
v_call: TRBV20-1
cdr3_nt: TGCAGTGCTAGCGGGAACACTGAGCAGTTCTTC
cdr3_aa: CSASGNTEQFF

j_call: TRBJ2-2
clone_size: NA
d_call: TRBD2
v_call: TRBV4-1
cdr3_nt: TGCGCCAGCAGCCAAGGTCAAGCGGGAGGAGCCGGGGAGCTGTTTTTT
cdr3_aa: CASSQGQAGGAGELFF

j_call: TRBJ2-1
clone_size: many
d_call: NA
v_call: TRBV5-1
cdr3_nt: TGCGCCAGCAGCTTGGGGGTTTCGGGCTCCTACAATGAGCAGTTCTTC
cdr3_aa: CASSLGVSGSYNEQFF

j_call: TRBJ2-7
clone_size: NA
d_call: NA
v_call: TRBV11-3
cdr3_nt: TGTGCCAGCAGCTTAGGCAGGGGCTCCTACGAGCAGTACTTC
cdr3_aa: CASSLGRGSYEQYF

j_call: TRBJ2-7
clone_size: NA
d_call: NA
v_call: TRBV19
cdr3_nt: TGTGCCAGTAGTATGAGTCCCTCGGGAATCTCCTACGAGCAGTACTTC
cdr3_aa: CASSMSPSGISYEQYF

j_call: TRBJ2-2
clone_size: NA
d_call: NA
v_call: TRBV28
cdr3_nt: TGTGCCAGCAGATCCCCTCGCAGGGCCACCGGGGAGCTGTTTTTT
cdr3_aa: CASRSPRRATGELFF

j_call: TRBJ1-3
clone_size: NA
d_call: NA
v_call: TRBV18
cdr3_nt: TGTGCCAGCTCAACTACCCGGGACGCTGGAAACACCATATATTTT
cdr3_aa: CASSTTRDAGNTIYF

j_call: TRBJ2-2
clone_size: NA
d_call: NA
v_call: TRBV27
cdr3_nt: TGTGCCAGCAGTTCCGGGAACACCGGGGAGCTGTTTTTT
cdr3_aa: CASSSGNTGELFF

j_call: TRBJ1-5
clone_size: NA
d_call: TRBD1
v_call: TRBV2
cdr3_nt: TGTGCCAGCAGAGGGGGACAGGGGCGCAATCAGCCCCAGCATTTT
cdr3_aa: CASRGGQGRNQPQHF

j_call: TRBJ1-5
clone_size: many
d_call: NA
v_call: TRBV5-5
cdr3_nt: TGTGCCAGCAGCTTGTATAACGGATATAGCAATCAGCCCCAGCATTTT
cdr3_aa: CASSLYNGYSNQPQHF

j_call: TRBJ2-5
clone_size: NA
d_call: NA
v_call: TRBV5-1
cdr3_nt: TGCGCCAGCAGCTTTAACAGGGCCCAAGAGACCCAGTACTTC
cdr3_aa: CASSFNRAQETQYF

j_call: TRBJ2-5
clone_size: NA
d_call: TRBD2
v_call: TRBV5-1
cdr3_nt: TGCGCCAGCAGCCCCTGGGGGGAGGGCAAGTCGACCCAGTACTTC
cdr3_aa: CASSPWGEGKSTQYF

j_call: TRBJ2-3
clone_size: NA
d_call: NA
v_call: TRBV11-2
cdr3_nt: TGTGCCAGCAGCCCAAATTGGGCCGGGACTAGCACAGATACGCAGTATTTT
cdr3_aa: CASSPNWAGTSTDTQYF

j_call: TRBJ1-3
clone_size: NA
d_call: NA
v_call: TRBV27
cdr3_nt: TGTGCCAGCGGGCGGAAAAGGGGAGACCCCGAGGATTTT
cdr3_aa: CASGRKRGDPEDF

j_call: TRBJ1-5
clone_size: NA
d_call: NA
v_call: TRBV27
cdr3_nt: TGTGCCAGCAGTTTCCCACGAATTAGCAATCAGCCCCAGCATTTT
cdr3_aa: CASSFPRISNQPQHF

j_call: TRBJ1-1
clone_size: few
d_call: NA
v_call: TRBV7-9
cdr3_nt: TGTGCCAGCAGCTTAAAGGCAATTGAAGCTTTCTTT
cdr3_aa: CASSLKAIEAFF

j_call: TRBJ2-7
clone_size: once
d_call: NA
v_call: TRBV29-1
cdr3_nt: TGCAGCGTTGGTCAGAGCCACGAGCAGTACTTC
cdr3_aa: CSVGQSHEQYF

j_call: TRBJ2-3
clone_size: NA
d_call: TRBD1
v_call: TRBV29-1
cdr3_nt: TGCAGCGTTGAAGATTGGGGGACAGGGGGCAAGGAAGATACGCAGTATTTT
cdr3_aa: CSVEDWGTGGKEDTQYF

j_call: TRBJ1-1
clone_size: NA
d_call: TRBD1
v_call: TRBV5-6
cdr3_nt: TGTGCCAGCAGCTTATTAGGCTCCGGGACAGGGGGCTTGGGCACTGAAGCTTTCTTT
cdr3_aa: CASSLLGSGTGGLGTEAFF

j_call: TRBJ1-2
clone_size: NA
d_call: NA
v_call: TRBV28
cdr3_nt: TGTGCCAGCAGTTTCACAGGGCCGAACTATGGCTACACCTTC
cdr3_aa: CASSFTGPNYGYTF

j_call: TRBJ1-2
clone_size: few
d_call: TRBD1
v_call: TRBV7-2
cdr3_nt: TGTGCCAGCAGCACCCGACAGGGGGCGGGTCATGGCTACACCTTC
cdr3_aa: CASSTRQGAGHGYTF

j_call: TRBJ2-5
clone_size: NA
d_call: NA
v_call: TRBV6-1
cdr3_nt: TGTGCCAGCTCGAGGCAAGAGACCCAGTACTTC
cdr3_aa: CASSRQETQYF

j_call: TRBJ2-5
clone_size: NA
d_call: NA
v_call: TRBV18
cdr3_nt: TGTGCCAGCTCACCAGGGGACGGATACGAAGAGACCCAGTACTTC
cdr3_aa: CASSPGDGYEETQYF

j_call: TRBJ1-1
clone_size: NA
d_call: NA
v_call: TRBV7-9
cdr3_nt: TGTGCCAGCAGCCCGATCAGGACTGGGAGGACTGAAGCTTTCTTT
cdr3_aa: CASSPIRTGRTEAFF

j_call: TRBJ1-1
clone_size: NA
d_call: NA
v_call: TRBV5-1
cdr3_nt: TGCGCCAGCAGCTTGGCCGCGGGGAGCACTGAAGCTTTCTTT
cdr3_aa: CASSLAAGSTEAFF

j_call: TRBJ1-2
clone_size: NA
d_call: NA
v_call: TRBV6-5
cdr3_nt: TGTGCCAGCAGTTACTCGACGCCGCAGGGCAACTATGGCTACACCTTC
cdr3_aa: CASSYSTPQGNYGYTF

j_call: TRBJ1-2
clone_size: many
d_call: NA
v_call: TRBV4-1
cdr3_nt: TGCGCCAGCTCCGGGGTATCTAACTATGGCTACACCTTC
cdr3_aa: CASSGVSNYGYTF

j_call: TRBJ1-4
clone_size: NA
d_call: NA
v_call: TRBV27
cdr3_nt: TGTGCCAGCAAGGCAAATAAAGAAAAACTGTTTTTT
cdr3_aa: CASKANKEKLFF

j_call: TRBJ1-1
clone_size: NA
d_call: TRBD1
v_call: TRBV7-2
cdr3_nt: TGTGCCAGCAGCTTCTTGGACAGGACAACTGAAGCTTTCTTT
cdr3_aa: CASSFLDRTTEAFF

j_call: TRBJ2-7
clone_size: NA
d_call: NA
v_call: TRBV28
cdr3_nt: TGTGCCAGCAGCGAGGGCGGTCACGAGCAGTACTTC
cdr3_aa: CASSEGGHEQYF

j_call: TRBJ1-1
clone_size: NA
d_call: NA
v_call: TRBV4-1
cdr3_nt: TGCGCCAGCAGCCTAAGTGGACCCAAGGGGGGTATGGCTTTCTTT
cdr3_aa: CASSLSGPKGGMAFF

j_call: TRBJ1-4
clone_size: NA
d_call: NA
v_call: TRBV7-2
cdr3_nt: TGTGCCAGCAGCTTACATAGGAATGAAAAACTGTTTTTT
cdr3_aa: CASSLHRNEKLFF

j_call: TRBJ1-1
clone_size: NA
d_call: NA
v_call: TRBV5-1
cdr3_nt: TGCGCCAGCAGCTTGGGGGTATACACTGAAGCTTTCTTT
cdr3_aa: CASSLGVYTEAFF

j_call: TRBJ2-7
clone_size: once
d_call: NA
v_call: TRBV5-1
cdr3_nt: TGCGCCAGCAGCTTGTCCGGTGCCTACGAGCAGTACTTC
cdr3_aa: CASSLSGAYEQYF

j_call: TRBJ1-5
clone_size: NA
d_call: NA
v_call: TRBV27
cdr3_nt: TGTGCCAGCAGTTTCCGCAGGGGCGGTCAGCCCCAGCATTTT
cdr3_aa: CASSFRRGGQPQHF

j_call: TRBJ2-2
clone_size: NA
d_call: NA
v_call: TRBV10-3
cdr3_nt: TGTGCCATCAGTGAGGGCCTGGCGAACACCGGGGAGCTGTTTTTT
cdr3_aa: CAISEGLANTGELFF

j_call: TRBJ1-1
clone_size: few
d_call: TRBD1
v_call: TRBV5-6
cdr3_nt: TGTGCCAGCAGCCCCTGGGACAGTAACTCTGAAGCTTTCTTT
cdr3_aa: CASSPWDSNSEAFF

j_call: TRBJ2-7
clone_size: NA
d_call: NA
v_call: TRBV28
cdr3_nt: TGTGCCAGCAGTTTAGGGGGTGTCGGGGCCTACGAGCAGTACTTC
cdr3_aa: CASSLGGVGAYEQYF

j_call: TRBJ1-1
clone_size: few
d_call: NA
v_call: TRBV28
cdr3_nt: TGTGCCAGCCTACTTCAGGGAGCCTACCAAGCTTTCTTT
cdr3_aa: CASLLQGAYQAFF

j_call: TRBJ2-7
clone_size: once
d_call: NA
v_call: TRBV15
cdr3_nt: TGTGCCACCAGCAGGAACGGGACTTCACCTATCTCCTACGAGCAGTACTTC
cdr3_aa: CATSRNGTSPISYEQYF

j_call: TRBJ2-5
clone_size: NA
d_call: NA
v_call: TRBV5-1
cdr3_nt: TGCGCCAGCAGCCCTGACGGGGGCAGGAGTGGGGAGACCCAGTACTTC
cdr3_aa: CASSPDGGRSGETQYF

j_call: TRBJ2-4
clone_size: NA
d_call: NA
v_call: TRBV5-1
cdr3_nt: TGCGCCAGCAGCCTGCTCCCGAGTGTGGTGAGAAACATTCAGTACTTC
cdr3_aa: CASSLLPSVVRNIQYF